A selection of T cell receptor beta chains follows, all from one sample in a study of chemoradiotherapy in HPV16-positive cancers. Here immunoSEQ multiplex PCR was the method, and the copy in TCRdb shows in-frame clones only, minus some. Of about 19,000 clones listed, 84% are singletons. The starting material was blood, obtained from a patient who underwent chemoradiotherapy. These receptors came from a human donor with HPV-associated anogenital cancer. CDR3s include the opening cysteine and the closing phenylalanine or tryptophan. D genes are given only for firm matches. The size entry is marked missing in some rows and otherwise reads once, few, many or a size class.

-	TRBV5-1	TRBJ1-1	-	CASQPFGPLNTEAFF	TGCGCCAGCCAACCATTTGGGCCTTTGAACACTGAAGCTTTCTTT
once	TRBV25-1	TRBJ1-1	-	CASSLAGNTEAFF	TGTGCCAGCAGCCTTGCGGGTAACACTGAAGCTTTCTTT
-	TRBV6-1	TRBJ2-5	TRBD1	CASSAGTGRETQYF	TGTGCCAGCAGTGCCGGGACAGGGCGGGAGACCCAGTACTTC
-	TRBV5-1	TRBJ1-4	TRBD1	CASSAPGQGKEKLFF	TGCGCCAGCAGCGCCCCGGGACAGGGGAAGGAAAAACTGTTTTTT
-	TRBV11-3	TRBJ2-3	-	CASSLGQPTDTQYF	TGTGCCAGCAGCTTAGGGCAGCCCACAGATACGCAGTATTTT
-	TRBV9	TRBJ2-1	-	CASSRSGSGSNEQFF	TGTGCCAGCAGTCGCTCGGGAAGCGGGTCCAATGAGCAGTTCTTC
-	TRBV7-7	TRBJ1-1	-	CASSPVLNTEAFF	TGTGCTAGCAGCCCCGTACTGAACACTGAAGCTTTCTTT
once	TRBV5-1	TRBJ2-3	-	CASSLEMGLSADTQYF	TGCGCCAGCAGCTTGGAGATGGGGCTCAGCGCAGATACGCAGTATTTT
-	TRBV19	TRBJ2-7	-	CASRGGYGAYEQYF	TGTGCCAGTCGCGGAGGGTACGGGGCCTACGAGCAGTACTTC
-	TRBV2	TRBJ2-6	-	CASRWSYGANVLTF	TGTGCCAGCAGGTGGTCTTACGGGGCCAACGTCCTGACTTTC
-	TRBV27	TRBJ2-2	TRBD1	CASSRTGNTGELFF	TGTGCCAGCAGCCGGACAGGAAACACCGGGGAGCTGTTTTTT
-	TRBV6-5	TRBJ2-2	-	CASRFRVDTGELFF	TGTGCCAGCAGGTTCAGGGTGGACACCGGGGAGCTGTTTTTT
-	TRBV7-9	TRBJ2-3	TRBD2	CASSSYGGSTDTQYF	TGTGCCAGCAGCTCATACGGGGGGAGCACAGATACGCAGTATTTT
-	TRBV27	TRBJ2-1	-	CASYKDRYNEQFF	TGTGCCAGCTACAAGGACAGATACAATGAGCAGTTCTTC
once	TRBV6-5	TRBJ2-3	-	CASSLRQATDTQYF	TGTGCCAGCAGTCTCCGGCAGGCCACAGATACGCAGTATTTT
-	TRBV5-1	TRBJ1-3	-	CASSLGQSSGNTIYF	TGCGCCAGCAGCTTGGGACAGAGCTCTGGAAACACCATATATTTT